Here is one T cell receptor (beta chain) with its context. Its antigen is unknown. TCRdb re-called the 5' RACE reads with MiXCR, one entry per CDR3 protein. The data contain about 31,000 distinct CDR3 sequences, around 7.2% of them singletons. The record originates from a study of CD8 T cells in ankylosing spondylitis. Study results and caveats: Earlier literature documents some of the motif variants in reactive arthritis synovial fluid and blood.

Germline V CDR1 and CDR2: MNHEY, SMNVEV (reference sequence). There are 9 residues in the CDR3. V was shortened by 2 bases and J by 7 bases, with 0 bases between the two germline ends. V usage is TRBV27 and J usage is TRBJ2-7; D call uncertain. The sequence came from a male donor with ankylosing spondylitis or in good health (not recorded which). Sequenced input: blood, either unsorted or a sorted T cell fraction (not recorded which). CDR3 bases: TGTGCCAGCAGTTTAGAGCAGTACTTC. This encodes CASSLEQYF.